This T cell receptor (beta chain) was recovered during a study of cytomegalovirus exposure and HLA in healthy donors. Overall study: A subsequent analysis reported that the 95 to 150 validation repertoires were produced on the same platform that had also been used for the 600 to 800 first-cohort repertoires. Study observations and caveats: Per published reports, the classifier diagnosed cytomegalovirus status with high specificity and sensitivity. Across donors, most TCRs were seen rarely, yet some public ones were widespread. CMV antigen specificity was confirmed in vitro for a few CMV-associated chains.

TCRdb's table, derived via immunoSEQ multiplex PCR, lists solely in-frame clones and lacks some. In the table there are tens of thousands of clones, roughly 94% of which are singletons. CDR3 length: 13 amino acids. Between the trimmed V and J ends, which lost 6 bases and 7 bases, there was a span of 15 bases. The germline V gene has CDR1 KGHSH and CDR2 LQKENI. Turning to this clone: Its antigen remains unidentified.

This sequence joins TRBV18 and TRBJ1-2; D not resolved. Sequenced: PBMCs. The clonotype comes from a young woman in good health and CMV-seropositive. The CDR3 sequence is CASSRVGMGGYTF. The CDR3 DNA reads TGTGCCAGCTCCCGAGTGGGCATGGGTGGCTACACCTTC.